The T cell receptor beta chain described here comes from a study of T-cell memory formation after mild COVID-19. This CDR3 has 12 amino acids. Germline V lookup: CDR1 DFQATT, CDR2 SNEGSKA (reference sequence). V was clipped by 1 base and J by 2 bases, with 4 bases between them. Constant-segment-primed 5'RACE gave TCR alpha and TCR beta cDNA libraries with sample barcodes and UMIs. MiXCR, run by TCRdb on the 5' RACE reads, gives a single entry per CDR3 protein. The data contain 95,000 to 120,000 distinct CDR3 sequences, 15% to 20% of them singletons. This sequence was found in a man aged 18 to 35 who had mild COVID-19 (a few samples of this study predate the infection). Cell type and time point are not known. The V gene is TRBV20-1, the J gene TRBJ2-3; D gene uncertain. Material: PBMCs or a T cell subset sorted from them (not recorded which). CDR3 in amino acids: CSARGPTDTQYF. As DNA, the CDR3 is TGCAGTGCTAGAGGCCCCACAGATACGCAGTATTTT.